These 12 T cell receptor beta chains were sequenced from one sample in a study. TCRdb reprocessed the 5' RACE reads via MiXCR and lists one record per CDR3 protein. Here the sample spans about 62,000 distinct CDR3 sequences, under 35% being singletons. The sample taken for sequencing was tumor-infiltrating naive CD4+ T cells sorted from the breast tumor. Subset here: naive CD4+ T cells, CD4+CD45RA+CD25-. The origin of the receptors is a female donor with breast cancer.

The chain combines TRBV5-1 with TRBJ2-7; 10 nucleotides align to TRBD2. The CDR3 is 15 residues long. Trimming removed 6 bases from V and 1 base from J; junction bases left unmatched: 7. CDR1 and CDR2 from the germline V gene are SGHRS and YFSETQ. CDR3 bases: TGCGCCAGCAAGGTCCTAGCGGGAGAATCCTACGAGCAGTACTTC. Translating gives CASKVLAGESYEQYF.

The chain joins TRBV7-9 to TRBJ2-3; TRBD1 matches at 8 bases. The CDR3 runs to 16 residues. Germline loops: CDR1 SEHNR, CDR2 FQNEAQ (reference sequence). The ends lost 2 bases at V and 3 bases at J; junction bases unmatched: 7. The CDR3 DNA follows: TGTGCCAGCAGCTTAACGACAGGGGAGGCGACAGATACGCAGTATTTT. Its translation is CASSLTTGEATDTQYF.

This clonotype was seen more than once but under ten times. The chain couples TRBV6-2 or TRBV6-3 to TRBJ1-5; D not certain. The germline V gene encodes CDR1 MNHEY and CDR2 SVGEGT. The CDR3 totals 16 residues. The V gene lost 6 bases and the J gene lost 7 bases, with 22 bases spanning the gap. Here the CDR3 DNA reads TGTGCCAGCAGCTCTACCTGGATAAATGGGCTGCAGCCCCAGCATTTT. This encodes CASSSTWINGLQPQHF.

The gene calls are TRBV7-9 and TRBJ1-2, with 8 nucleotides matching TRBD1. Germline V gene sequence: CDR1 SEHNR, CDR2 FQNEAQ (reference sequence). Germline trimming cut 5 bases from V and 8 bases from J; bases unmatched to any gene: 13. CDR3 length: 15 residues. The CDR3 protein is CASSPRGQTGVGYTF. DNA of the CDR3: TGTGCCAGCAGCCCGCGCGGCCAGACAGGGGTGGGCTACACCTTC. Based on the CDR3 plus reference TRBV7-9 and TRBJ1-2, the full variable domain is DTGVSQNPRHKITKRGQNVTFRCDPISEHNRLYWYRQTLGQGPEFLTYFQNEAQLEKSRLLSDRFSAERPKGSFSTLEIQRTEQGDSAMYLCASSPRGQTGVGYTFGSGTRLTVV.

About this clonotype: Likely a read error: the CDR3 ends without its conserved phenylalanine or tryptophan. The chain links TRBV4-2 to TRBJ2-7; 10 positions match TRBD2. The CDR3 is made up of 16 amino acids. V was pared by 0 bases and J by 5 bases, with 7 bases of the junction left unmatched. Germline V gene sequence: CDR1 LGHNA, CDR2 YNFKEQ. In DNA, the CDR3 is TGTGCCAGCAGCCAAGACCCTAGCGGGAGTTCCCACGAGCAGTACTCC. Translated: CASSQDPSGSSHEQYS.

This clonotype was observed a handful of times. This chain joins TRBV2 and TRBJ1-4; 9 positions match TRBD1. J gave up 5 bases and V 5 bases, and 3 bases lay outside the gene matches. This CDR3 contains 14 residues. The germline V gene has CDR1 SNHLY and CDR2 FYNNEI. CDR3 DNA sequence: TGTGCCAGCAGTCGGGACAGGGTCAATGAAAAACTGTTTTTT. It translates to CASSRDRVNEKLFF.

This clonotype was recorded many times. V is TRBV3-1 and J is TRBJ2-5, with 8 nucleotides matching TRBD2. This CDR3 spans 13 amino acids. Germline V gives CDR1 LGHDT, CDR2 YNNKEL (reference sequence). The trim removed 4 bases at V and 5 bases at J, leaving 3 bases unmatched. CDR3 in DNA: TGTGCCAGCAGCCTCCGGGGGGGCGAGACCCAGTACTTC. This translates into CASSLRGGETQYF.

The V and J genes are TRBV4-2 and TRBJ2-3; D is perhaps TRBD2 (6 bases). Germline CDR1 and CDR2: LGHNA and YNFKEQ. The CDR3 sequence is 14 residues long. Trimming left V 1 base short and J 4 bases short, with 9 bases between. The CDR3, as DNA: TGTGCCAGCAGCCAAGCGGGAGCTCCAGATACGCAGTATTTT. Its translation is CASSQAGAPDTQYF.

This clonotype has only a few counts. The chain links TRBV10-3 to TRBJ1-1; the D gene is possibly TRBD1 (5 bases). Trimming cost V 3 bases and J 2 bases, with 16 bases left between them. Germline CDR1 reads ENHRY; CDR2 reads SYGVKD. The CDR3 consists of 16 residues. In DNA form, the CDR3 reads TGTGCCATCAGTGAAAGGTTGGTGGGGGAAAACACTGAAGCTTTCTTT. Translated: CAISERLVGENTEAFF.

The chain combines TRBV5-1 with TRBJ2-1; no firm D call. V shed 0 bases and J shed 4 bases, with 8 bases lying between them. Germline CDR1 and CDR2: SGHRS and YFSETQ. The CDR3 is 14 amino acids. Here the CDR3 reads CASSLGSEYNEQFF. The CDR3 nucleotides are TGCGCCAGCAGCTTGGGCAGTGAATACAATGAGCAGTTCTTC.

This clonotype was observed at least ten times. This sequence joins TRBV9 and TRBJ1-6; 9 bases match TRBD1. CDR3 length: 16 residues. Germline lookup yields CDR1 SGDLS and CDR2 YYNGEE. V lost 4 bases, J lost 7 bases, and 9 bases stayed unmatched. Here the CDR3 reads CASSIGQGLLNSPLHF. DNA for the CDR3: TGTGCCAGCAGCATTGGACAGGGGTTGTTGAATTCACCCCTCCACTTT.

This chain joins TRBV5-4 and TRBJ2-3, with 9 nucleotides matching TRBD2. CDR3 length equals 14 residues. Germline trimming cut 3 bases from V and 4 bases from J; bases unmatched to any gene: 3. Germline CDR1 and CDR2: SGHNT and YYREEE (reference sequence). The CDR3 region is CASSSKREADTQYF. CDR3 nucleotides: TGTGCCAGCAGCTCCAAGCGGGAGGCAGATACGCAGTATTTT.